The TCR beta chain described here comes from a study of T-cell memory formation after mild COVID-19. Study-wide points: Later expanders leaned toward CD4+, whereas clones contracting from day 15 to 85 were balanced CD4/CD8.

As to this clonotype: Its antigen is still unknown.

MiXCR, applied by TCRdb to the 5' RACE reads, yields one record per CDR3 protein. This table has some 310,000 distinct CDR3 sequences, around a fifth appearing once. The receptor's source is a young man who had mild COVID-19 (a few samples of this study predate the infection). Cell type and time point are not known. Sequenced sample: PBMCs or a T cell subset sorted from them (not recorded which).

CDR3 sequence reads: CASRQFQGVGTEAFF. The CDR3, as DNA: TGTGCCAGCAGACAATTTCAGGGTGTTGGCACTGAAGCTTTCTTT. The V gene is TRBV12-3 or TRBV12-4, the J gene TRBJ1-1, with TRBD1 as a possible D gene (5 bases). The CDR3 loop spans 15 amino acids. Trimming took off 6 bases at V and 4 bases at J, with 18 bases between the two ends.